Listed below are T cell receptor beta chains from one sample, sequenced in a study of response to subunit inactivated influenza vaccine. MiXCR, applied by TCRdb to the RT-PCR reads, yields one record per CDR3 protein. The sample has a few hundred thousand distinct CDR3 sequences, 9% to 15% seen once. Sequenced material: non-naive T cells sorted from PBMCs, taken approximately 15 days before vaccination. Receptors originate from a man aged 45 to 65 who received an inactivated influenza vaccine. CDR3s include the opening cysteine and the closing phenylalanine or tryptophan. D genes are given only for firm matches.

j_call,cdr3_length,v_call,d_call,cdr3_aa
TRBJ2-1,13,TRBV6-2/TRBV6-3,NA,CASRGGGGHEQFF
TRBJ1-5,15,TRBV19,TRBD1,CASIRDRDSNQPQHF
TRBJ2-4,14,TRBV6-2/TRBV6-3,NA,CASSFSGEKNIQYF
TRBJ2-1,17,TRBV5-1,NA,CASSLEMAPGGYNEQFF
TRBJ1-5,13,TRBV20-1,NA,CSARWAANQPQHF
TRBJ2-3,15,TRBV10-3,NA,CAISESRGSTDTQYF
TRBJ2-5,13,TRBV10-3,NA,CAIARGLQETQYF
TRBJ1-1,15,TRBV5-5,NA,CASSQWDIMNTEAFF
TRBJ1-2,13,TRBV28,NA,CASSAEDNYGYTF
TRBJ1-5,15,TRBV11-2,NA,CASSLRGYSNQPQHF
TRBJ1-1,15,TRBV20-1,NA,CSARDYYGGNTEAFF
TRBJ1-1,14,TRBV6-1,TRBD1,CASKQGAPNTEAFF
TRBJ2-5,16,TRBV20-1,TRBD2,CSAGRTSGGHQETQYF
TRBJ2-7,14,TRBV5-1,TRBD1,CASRREQGAYEQYF
TRBJ1-1,15,TRBV20-1,NA,CSAQPDPGLTTEAFF
TRBJ2-5,15,TRBV5-4,NA,CASRNDPGSQETQYF
TRBJ2-1,15,TRBV6-1,NA,CASSERGAAGNEQFF
TRBJ1-6,14,TRBV11-2,TRBD1,CASSFTVRQGPLHF
TRBJ2-5,13,TRBV4-3,NA,CASSQVVGGQPGF
TRBJ2-4,14,TRBV6-2/TRBV6-3,TRBD2,CASRDTSGRIIQYF
TRBJ2-1,14,TRBV5-6,NA,CASSPLAPYNEQFF
TRBJ2-1,14,TRBV4-1,TRBD2,CASSTSGSYNEQFF
TRBJ2-4,14,TRBV5-6,TRBD1,CASSADRGRDIQYF
TRBJ2-7,16,TRBV4-3,TRBD1,CASSQGYRDRYYEQYF
TRBJ1-5,13,TRBV12-3/TRBV12-4,NA,CASTRSGNQPQHF
TRBJ2-2,14,TRBV24-1,NA,CATSDLGGTGELFF
TRBJ1-1,15,TRBV4-1,NA,CASSRAGQQNTEAFF
TRBJ2-1,14,TRBV20-1,TRBD2,CSAPTSGRLNEQFF
TRBJ2-7,14,TRBV18,TRBD2,CASSQLAGGFEQYF
TRBJ1-3,12,TRBV28,NA,CASSAGSYTIYF
TRBJ2-1,15,TRBV28,TRBD2,CASSLRAGARNEQFF
TRBJ2-3,16,TRBV5-5,TRBD2,CASSLATSGAWDTQYF
TRBJ1-1,13,TRBV28,NA,CASSLTGRTEAFF
TRBJ2-7,14,TRBV3-1,NA,CASSQPGHPYEQYF
TRBJ2-3,17,TRBV4-2,NA,CASSPRNRADNTDTQYF
TRBJ2-1,15,TRBV28,TRBD2,CASSIGTSGRNEQFF
TRBJ2-1,14,TRBV5-1,NA,CASSSAMLRNEQFF
TRBJ1-3,17,TRBV28,NA,CASSFRRLGTRGNTIYF
TRBJ1-1,12,TRBV12-3/TRBV12-4,TRBD1,CASRDRGTEAFF
TRBJ2-1,13,TRBV6-4,NA,CASSEQGWDEQFF
TRBJ2-5,15,TRBV14,NA,CASSQGGAFWETQYF
TRBJ1-1,15,TRBV5-8,NA,CASSLRTRQSTEAFF
TRBJ1-5,15,TRBV10-3,TRBD1,CATGQGKGSNQPQHF
TRBJ2-1,15,TRBV6-5,NA,CASSFEVSSYNEQFF
TRBJ2-2,15,TRBV5-1,TRBD2,CASSTLTSGTGELFF
TRBJ2-5,13,TRBV7-6,NA,CASSLGDMGTQYF
TRBJ2-5,16,TRBV5-1,NA,CASSSTNSRGQETQYF
TRBJ2-4,15,TRBV6-1,TRBD1,CASSRDRAPKNIQYF
TRBJ2-7,16,TRBV28,TRBD1,CASSSPGQGRSYEQYF
TRBJ2-7,16,TRBV7-8,TRBD2,CASSLTTGTSVYEQYF
TRBJ1-1,14,TRBV3-1,NA,CASSQVLGVTEAFF
TRBJ2-5,14,TRBV2,NA,CASSGQARYGTQYF
TRBJ2-3,16,TRBV12-3/TRBV12-4,TRBD1,CASSPGVGGMTDTQYF
TRBJ2-3,17,TRBV10-2,TRBD1,CASGVTGGLKFSDTQYF
TRBJ2-1,18,TRBV20-1,TRBD2,CSARGTPSSGREYNEQFF
TRBJ2-7,15,TRBV27,NA,CAKTGGGIYTYEQYF
TRBJ2-7,14,TRBV6-2/TRBV6-3,NA,CASSYQTETYEQYF
TRBJ2-5,14,TRBV2,NA,CASTDPGYQETQYF